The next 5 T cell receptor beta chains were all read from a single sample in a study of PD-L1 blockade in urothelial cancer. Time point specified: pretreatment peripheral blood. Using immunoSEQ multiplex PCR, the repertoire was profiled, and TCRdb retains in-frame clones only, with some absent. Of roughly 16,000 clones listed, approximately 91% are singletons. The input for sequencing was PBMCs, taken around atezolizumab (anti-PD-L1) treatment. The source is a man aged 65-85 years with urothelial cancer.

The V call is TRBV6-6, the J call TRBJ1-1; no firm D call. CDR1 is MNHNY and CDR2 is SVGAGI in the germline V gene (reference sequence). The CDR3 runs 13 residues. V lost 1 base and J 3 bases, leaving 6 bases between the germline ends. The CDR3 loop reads CASSYYRDTEAFF. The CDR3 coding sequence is TGTGCCAGCAGTTACTACAGAGACACTGAAGCTTTCTTT.

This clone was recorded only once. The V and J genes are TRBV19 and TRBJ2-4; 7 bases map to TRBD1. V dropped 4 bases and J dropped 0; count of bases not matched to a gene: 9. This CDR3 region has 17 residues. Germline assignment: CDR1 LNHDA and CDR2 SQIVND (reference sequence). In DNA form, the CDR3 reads TGTGCCAGTAGTACATGGGGACAGATACTAGCCAAAAACATTCAGTACTTC. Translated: CASSTWGQILAKNIQYF.

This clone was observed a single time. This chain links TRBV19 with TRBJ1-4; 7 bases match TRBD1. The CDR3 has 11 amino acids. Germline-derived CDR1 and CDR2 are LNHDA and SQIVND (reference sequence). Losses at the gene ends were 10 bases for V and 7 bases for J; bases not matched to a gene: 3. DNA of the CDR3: TGTGCCACCACAGGGGCTGAAAAACTGTTTTTT. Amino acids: CATTGAEKLFF.

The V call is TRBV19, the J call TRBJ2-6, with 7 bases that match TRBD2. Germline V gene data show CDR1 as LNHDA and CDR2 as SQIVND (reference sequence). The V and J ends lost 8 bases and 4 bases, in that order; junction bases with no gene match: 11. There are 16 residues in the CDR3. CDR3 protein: CASLASGRSGANVLTF. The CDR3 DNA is TGTGCCAGTTTGGCTAGCGGTAGGTCGGGGGCCAACGTCCTGACTTTC.

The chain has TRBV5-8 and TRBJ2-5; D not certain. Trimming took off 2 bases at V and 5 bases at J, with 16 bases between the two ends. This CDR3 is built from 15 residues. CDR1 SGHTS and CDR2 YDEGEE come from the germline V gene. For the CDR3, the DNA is TGTGCCAGCAGCTTTGGTCACTCCGCAGCGGAGACCCAGTACTTC. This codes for CASSFGHSAAETQYF.